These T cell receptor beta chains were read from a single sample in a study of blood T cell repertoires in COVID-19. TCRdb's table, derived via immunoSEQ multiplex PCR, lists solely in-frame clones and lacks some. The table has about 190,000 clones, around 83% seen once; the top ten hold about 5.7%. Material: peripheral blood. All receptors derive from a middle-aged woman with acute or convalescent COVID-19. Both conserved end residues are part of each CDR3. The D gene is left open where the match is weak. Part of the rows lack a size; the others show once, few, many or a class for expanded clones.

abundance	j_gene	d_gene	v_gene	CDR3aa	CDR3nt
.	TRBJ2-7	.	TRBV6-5	CASSYKGDEQYF	TGTGCCAGCAGTTACAAGGGGGACGAGCAGTACTTC
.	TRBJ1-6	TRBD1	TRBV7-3	CASSLGDRGISPLHF	TGTGCCAGCAGCTTAGGGGACAGGGGTATTTCACCCCTCCACTTT
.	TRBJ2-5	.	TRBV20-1	CSAARETQYF	TGCAGTGCTGCGCGGGAGACCCAGTACTTC
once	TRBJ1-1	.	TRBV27	CASSSNNGGTEAFF	TGTGCCAGCAGTTCCAACAATGGGGGCACCGAAGCTTTCTTT
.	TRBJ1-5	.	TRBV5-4	CASSFSLIRVPSIRPQHF	TGTGCCAGCAGCTTCTCTCTTATTCGGGTCCCCTCCATACGGCCCCAGCATTTT
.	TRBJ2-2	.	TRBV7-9	CASLAANTGELFF	TGTGCCAGCCTGGCAGCGAACACCGGGGAGCTGTTTTTT
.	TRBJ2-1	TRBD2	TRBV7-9	CASSLLAGFYNEQFF	TGTGCCAGCAGTCTCCTAGCGGGGTTTTACAATGAGCAGTTCTTC
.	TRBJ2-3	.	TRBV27	CASSLAGTDTQYF	TGTGCCAGCTCCCTGGCGGGCACAGATACGCAGTATTTT
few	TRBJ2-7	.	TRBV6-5	CASSKPEGGDEQYF	TGTGCCAGCAGTAAGCCGGAGGGGGGGGACGAGCAGTACTTC
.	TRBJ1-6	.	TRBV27	CASSRPGNSPLHF	TGTGCCAGCAGCCGTCCAGGGAATTCACCCCTCCACTTT
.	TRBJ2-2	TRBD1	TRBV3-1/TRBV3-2	CASSSQGAVTGELFF	TGTGCCAGCAGCTCACAGGGGGCGGTAACCGGGGAGCTGTTTTTT
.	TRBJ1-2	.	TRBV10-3	CAISEWGGADHGYTF	TGTGCCATCAGTGAGTGGGGAGGGGCGGACCATGGCTACACCTTC
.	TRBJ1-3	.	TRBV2	CASSEGGTGNTIYF	TGTGCCAGCAGTGAAGGAGGTACTGGAAACACCATATATTTT
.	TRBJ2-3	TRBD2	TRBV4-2	CASSQEASGGAAGTDTQYF	TGTGCCAGCAGCCAAGAGGCTAGCGGGGGGGCTGCTGGCACAGATACGCAGTATTTT
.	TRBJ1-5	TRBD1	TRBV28	CASSWSRGPWEQPQHF	TGTGCCAGCAGTTGGAGCAGGGGGCCTTGGGAGCAGCCCCAGCATTTT
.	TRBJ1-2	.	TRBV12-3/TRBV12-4	CASSAGYGYTF	TGTGCCAGCAGCGCGGGCTATGGCTACACCTTC
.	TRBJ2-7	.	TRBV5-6	CASSPMGAHEQYF	TGTGCCAGCAGCCCAATGGGGGCCCACGAGCAGTACTTC
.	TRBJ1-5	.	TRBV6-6	CASSLQGPNQPQHF	TGTGCCAGCAGTCTTCAGGGTCCCAATCAGCCCCAGCATTTT
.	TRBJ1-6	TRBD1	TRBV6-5	CASSYSGQGISPLHF	TGTGCCAGCAGTTACTCGGGACAGGGTATTTCACCCCTCCACTTT
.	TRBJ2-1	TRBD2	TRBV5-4	CASSSRDYSYNEQFF	TGTGCCAGCAGCTCCCGGGACTACTCCTACAATGAGCAGTTCTTC
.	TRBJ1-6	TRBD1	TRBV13	CASSLGGQGAGNSPLHF	TGTGCCAGCAGCTTAGGGGGACAGGGGGCCGGTAATTCACCCCTCCACTTT
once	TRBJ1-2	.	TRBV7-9	CAATYMPSGDGYTF	TGTGCCGCCACTTATATGCCGTCAGGGGATGGCTACACCTTC
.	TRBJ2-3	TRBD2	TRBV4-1	CASSRQTSGATDTQYF	TGCGCCAGCAGCCGCCAGACTAGCGGGGCCACAGATACGCAGTATTTT
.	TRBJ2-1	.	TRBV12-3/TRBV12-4	CASRKDSYNEQFF	TGTGCCAGCAGGAAGGACAGTTACAATGAGCAGTTCTTC
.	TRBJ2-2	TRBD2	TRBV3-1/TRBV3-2	CASSQVRGGRVSGELFF	TGTGCCAGCAGCCAAGTTCGCGGGGGACGGGTCTCCGGGGAGCTGTTTTTT
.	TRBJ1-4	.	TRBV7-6	CASSPFTGNYENEKLFF	TGTGCCAGCAGCCCTTTCACCGGGAACTACGAGAATGAAAAACTGTTTTTT
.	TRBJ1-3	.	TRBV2	CAIEKPNSGNTIYF	TGTGCCATCGAGAAGCCGAACTCTGGAAACACCATATATTTT
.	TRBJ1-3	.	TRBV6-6	CASITSSGNTIYF	TGTGCCAGCATCACGAGCTCTGGAAACACCATATATTTT
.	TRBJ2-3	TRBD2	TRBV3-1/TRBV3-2	CASSPLALAGGRIGQYF	TGTGCCAGCAGCCCTCTCGCACTAGCGGGGGGGCGCATTGGGCAGTATTTT
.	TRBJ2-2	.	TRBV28	CASSLTGELFF	TGTGCCAGCAGTCTCACCGGGGAGCTGTTTTTT
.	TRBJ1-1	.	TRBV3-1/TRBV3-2	CASSEVLKGKTEAFF	TGTGCCAGCAGTGAAGTTTTGAAGGGGAAGACTGAAGCTTTCTTT
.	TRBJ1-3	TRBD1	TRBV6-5	CASKQGFGPGNTIYF	TGTGCCAGCAAACAGGGGTTCGGCCCTGGAAACACCATATATTTT
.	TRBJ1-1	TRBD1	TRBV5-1	CASSLVQRQGEAFF	TGCGCCAGCAGCTTGGTTCAACGACAGGGAGAAGCTTTCTTT
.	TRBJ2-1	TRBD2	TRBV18	CASSYQSGEDEQFF	TGTGCCAGCTCCTACCAAAGCGGGGAAGATGAGCAGTTCTTC
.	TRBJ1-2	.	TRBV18	CASSPQGDTYGYTF	TGTGCCAGCTCACCACAGGGGGATACCTATGGCTACACCTTC
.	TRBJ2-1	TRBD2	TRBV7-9	CASSLLAGLYNEQFF	TGTGCCAGCAGCTTACTAGCGGGACTCTACAATGAGCAGTTCTTC
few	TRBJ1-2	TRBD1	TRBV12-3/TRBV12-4	CASTLGTGNGYTF	TGTGCCAGCACCCTCGGGACAGGGAATGGCTACACCTTC
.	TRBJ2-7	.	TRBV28	CASSGGSAYEQYF	TGTGCCAGCAGTGGGGGGTCGGCCTACGAGCAGTACTTC
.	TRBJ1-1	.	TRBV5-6	CASSLAGANFF	TGTGCCAGCAGCTTGGCAGGGGCCAATTTCTTT
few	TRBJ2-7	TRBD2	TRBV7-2	CASSLVGTSGYEQYF	TGTGCCAGCAGCTTAGTTGGGACTAGCGGGTACGAGCAGTACTTC
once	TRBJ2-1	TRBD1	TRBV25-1	CASSDLSGGNEQFF	TGTGCCAGCAGTGATTTATCAGGGGGCAATGAGCAGTTCTTC
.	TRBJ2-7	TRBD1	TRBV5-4	CASSLGDRVYEQYF	TGTGCCAGCAGCTTGGGGGACAGGGTTTACGAGCAGTACTTC
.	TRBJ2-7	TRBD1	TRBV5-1	CASSPFKGDRGREQYF	TGCGCCAGCAGCCCCTTTAAGGGGGACAGGGGGCGCGAGCAGTACTTC
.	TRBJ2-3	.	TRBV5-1	CASSSSDYITDTQYF	TGCGCCAGCAGCTCCTCGGACTACATCACAGATACGCAGTATTTT
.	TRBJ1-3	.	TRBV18	CASSPSTGLSSGNTIYF	TGTGCCAGCTCACCGAGTACAGGCCTCTCCTCTGGAAACACCATATATTTT
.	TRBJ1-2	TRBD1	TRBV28	CASSLRGLVDGYTF	TGTGCCAGCAGTTTAAGGGGGCTGGTGGATGGCTACACCTTC
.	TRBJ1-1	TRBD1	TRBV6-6	CASRLPGQVTFF	TGTGCCAGCAGACTCCCGGGACAGGTGACTTTCTTT
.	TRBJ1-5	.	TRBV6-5	CASSHTEGNQPQHF	TGTGCCAGCAGCCACACCGAGGGCAATCAGCCCCAGCATTTT
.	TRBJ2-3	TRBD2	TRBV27	CASGIGTSAYTQYF	TGTGCCAGCGGTATTGGGACTAGCGCCTATACGCAGTATTTT
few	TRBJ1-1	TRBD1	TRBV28	CASRGQGDTEAFF	TGTGCCAGCAGGGGACAGGGGGACACTGAAGCTTTCTTT
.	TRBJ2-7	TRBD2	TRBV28	CASSSPGRLSVEQYF	TGTGCCAGCAGTTCCCCCGGGAGGTTGAGTGTGGAGCAGTACTTC
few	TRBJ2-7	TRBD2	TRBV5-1	CASSFEAGEQYF	TGCGCCAGCAGCTTCGAAGCGGGAGAGCAGTACTTC
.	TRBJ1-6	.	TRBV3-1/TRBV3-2	CASSQVPTTQSPNSPLHF	TGTGCCAGCAGCCAGGTCCCAACGACTCAATCCCCTAATTCACCCCTCCACTTT
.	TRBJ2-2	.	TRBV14	CASSQVWPGELFF	TGTGCCAGCAGCCAAGTCTGGCCCGGGGAGCTGTTTTTT